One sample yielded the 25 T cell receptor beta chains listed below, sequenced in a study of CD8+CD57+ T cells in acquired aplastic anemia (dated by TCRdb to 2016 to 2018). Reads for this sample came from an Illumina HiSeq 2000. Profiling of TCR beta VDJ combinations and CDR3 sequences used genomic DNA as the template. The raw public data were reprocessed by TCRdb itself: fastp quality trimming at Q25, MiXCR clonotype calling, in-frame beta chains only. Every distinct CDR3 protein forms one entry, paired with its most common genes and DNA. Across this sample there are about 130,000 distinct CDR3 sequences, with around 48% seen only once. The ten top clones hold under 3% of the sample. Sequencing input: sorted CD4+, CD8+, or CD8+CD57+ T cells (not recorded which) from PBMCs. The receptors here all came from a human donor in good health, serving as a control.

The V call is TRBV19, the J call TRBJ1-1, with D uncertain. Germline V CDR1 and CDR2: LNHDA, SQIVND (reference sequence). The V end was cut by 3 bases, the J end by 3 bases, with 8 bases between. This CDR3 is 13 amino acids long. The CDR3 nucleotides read TGTGCCAGTAGTATTAGATGGGACACTGAAGCTTTCTTT. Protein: CASSIRWDTEAFF.

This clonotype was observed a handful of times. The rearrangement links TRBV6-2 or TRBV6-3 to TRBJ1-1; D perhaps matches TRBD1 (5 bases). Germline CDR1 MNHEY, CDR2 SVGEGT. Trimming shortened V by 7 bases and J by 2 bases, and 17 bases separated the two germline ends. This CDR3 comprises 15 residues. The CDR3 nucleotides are TGTGCCAGCAACCGCAGGGCACCTCTAAACACTGAAGCTTTCTTT. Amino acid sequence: CASNRRAPLNTEAFF.

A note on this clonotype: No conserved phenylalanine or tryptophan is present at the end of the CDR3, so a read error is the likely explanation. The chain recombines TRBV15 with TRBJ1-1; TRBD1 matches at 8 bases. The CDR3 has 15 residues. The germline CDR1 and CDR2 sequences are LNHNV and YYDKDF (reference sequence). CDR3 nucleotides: TGTGCCACCGGCAGAGACCCGGGACAGGTAGGGGAAGCTTTCTCT. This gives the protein CATGRDPGQVGEAFS.

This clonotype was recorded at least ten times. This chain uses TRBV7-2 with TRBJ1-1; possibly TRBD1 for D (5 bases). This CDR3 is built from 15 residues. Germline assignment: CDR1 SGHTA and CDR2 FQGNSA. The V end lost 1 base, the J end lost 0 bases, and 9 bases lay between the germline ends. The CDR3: CASSLGGTLNTEAFF. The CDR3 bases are TGTGCCAGCAGCTTAGGAGGGACTTTGAACACTGAAGCTTTCTTT.

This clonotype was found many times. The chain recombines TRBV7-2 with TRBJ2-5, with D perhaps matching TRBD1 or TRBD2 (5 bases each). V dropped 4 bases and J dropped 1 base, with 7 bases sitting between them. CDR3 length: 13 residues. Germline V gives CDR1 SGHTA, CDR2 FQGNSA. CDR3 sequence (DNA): TGTGCCAGCAGCTGGGGGACCCAAGAGACCCAGTACTTC. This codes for CASSWGTQETQYF.

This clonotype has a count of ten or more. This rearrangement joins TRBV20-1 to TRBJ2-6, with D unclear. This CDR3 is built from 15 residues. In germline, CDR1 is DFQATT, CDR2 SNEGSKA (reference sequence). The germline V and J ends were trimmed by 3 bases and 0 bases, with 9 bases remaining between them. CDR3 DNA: TGCAGTGCTAGGGCCCCTCCCTCTGGGGCCAACGTCCTGACTTTC. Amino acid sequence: CSARAPPSGANVLTF.

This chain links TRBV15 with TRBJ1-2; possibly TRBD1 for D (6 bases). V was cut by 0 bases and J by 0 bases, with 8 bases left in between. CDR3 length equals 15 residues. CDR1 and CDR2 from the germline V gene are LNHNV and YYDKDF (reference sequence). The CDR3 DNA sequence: TGTGCCACCAGCAGAGATTGGACAGCTAACTATGGCTACACCTTC. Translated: CATSRDWTANYGYTF.

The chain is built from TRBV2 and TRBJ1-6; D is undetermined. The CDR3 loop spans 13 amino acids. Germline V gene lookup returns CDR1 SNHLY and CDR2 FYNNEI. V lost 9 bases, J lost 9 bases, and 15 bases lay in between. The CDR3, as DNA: TGTGCCAGTTCGGATTTGGGGAGTTCACCCCTCCACTTT. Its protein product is CASSDLGSSPLHF.

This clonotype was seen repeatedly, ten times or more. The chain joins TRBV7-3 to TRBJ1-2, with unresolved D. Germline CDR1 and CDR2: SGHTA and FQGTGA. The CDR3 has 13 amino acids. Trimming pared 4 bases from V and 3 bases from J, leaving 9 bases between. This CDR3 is CASSSRPDYGYTF. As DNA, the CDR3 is TGTGCCAGCAGCTCCCGGCCGGACTATGGCTACACCTTC.

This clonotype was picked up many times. The CDR3 here is CASSLAPGQGGGAQYF. In nucleotides, the CDR3 is TGTGCCAGCAGCTTAGCCCCGGGACAGGGGGGTGGGGCCCAGTACTTC. The rearrangement joins TRBV7-2 to TRBJ2-5; 11 nucleotides agree with TRBD1. The length of the CDR3 is 16 residues. The germline CDR1 and CDR2 sequences are SGHTA and FQGNSA. Unmatched junction bases numbered 9, after V lost 0 bases and J lost 9 bases.

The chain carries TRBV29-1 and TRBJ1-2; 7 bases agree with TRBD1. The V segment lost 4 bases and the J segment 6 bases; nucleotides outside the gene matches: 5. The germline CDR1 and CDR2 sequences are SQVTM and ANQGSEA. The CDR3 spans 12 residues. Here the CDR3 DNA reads TGCAGCGTTGTGAGGGGGCGTCATGGCTACACCTTC. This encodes CSVVRGRHGYTF.

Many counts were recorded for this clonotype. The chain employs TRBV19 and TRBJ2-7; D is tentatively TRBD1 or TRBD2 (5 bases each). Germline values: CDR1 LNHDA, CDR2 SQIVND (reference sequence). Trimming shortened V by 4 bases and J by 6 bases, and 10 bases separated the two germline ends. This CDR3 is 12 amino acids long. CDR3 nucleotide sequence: TGTGCCAGTAGTAGGATTGGGACCGAGCAGTACTTC. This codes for CASSRIGTEQYF. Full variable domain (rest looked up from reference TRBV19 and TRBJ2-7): DGGITQSPKYLFRKEGQNVTLSCEQNLNHDAMYWYRQDPGQGLRLIYYSQIVNDFQKGDIAEGYSVSREKKESFPLTVTSAQKNPTAFYLCASSRIGTEQYFGPGTRLTVT.

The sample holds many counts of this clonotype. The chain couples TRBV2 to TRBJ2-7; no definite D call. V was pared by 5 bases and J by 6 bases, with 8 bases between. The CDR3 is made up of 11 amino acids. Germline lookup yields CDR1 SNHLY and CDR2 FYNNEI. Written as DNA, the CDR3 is TGTGCCAGCAGTCGCGAGGTCGAGCAGTACTTC. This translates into CASSREVEQYF.

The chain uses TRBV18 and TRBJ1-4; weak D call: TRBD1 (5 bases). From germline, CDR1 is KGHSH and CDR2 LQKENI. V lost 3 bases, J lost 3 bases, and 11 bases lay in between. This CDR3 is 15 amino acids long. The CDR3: CASSPSGNPNEKLFF. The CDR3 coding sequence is TGTGCCAGCTCACCTTCAGGGAATCCTAATGAAAAACTGTTTTTT.

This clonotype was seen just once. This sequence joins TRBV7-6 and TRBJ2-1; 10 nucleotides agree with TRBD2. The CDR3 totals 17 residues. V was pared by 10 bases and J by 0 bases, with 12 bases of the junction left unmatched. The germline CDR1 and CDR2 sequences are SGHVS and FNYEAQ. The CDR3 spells CAKPAGGPISSYNEQFF. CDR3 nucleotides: TGTGCCAAGCCAGCGGGGGGGCCAATAAGCTCCTACAATGAGCAGTTCTTC.

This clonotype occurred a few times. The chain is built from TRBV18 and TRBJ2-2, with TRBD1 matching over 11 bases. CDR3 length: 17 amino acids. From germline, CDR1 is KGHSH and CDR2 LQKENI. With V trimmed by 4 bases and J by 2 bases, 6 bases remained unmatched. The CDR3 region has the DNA TGTGCCAGCTCACGGGACAGGGGGATTCTCAACACCGGGGAGCTGTTTTTT. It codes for CASSRDRGILNTGELFF.

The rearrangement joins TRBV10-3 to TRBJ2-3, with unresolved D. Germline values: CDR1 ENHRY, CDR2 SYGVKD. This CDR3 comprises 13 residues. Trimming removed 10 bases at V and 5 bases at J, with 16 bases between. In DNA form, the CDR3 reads TGTGCCACAACCGGGCCTTCGGTAGATACGCAGTATTTT. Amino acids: CATTGPSVDTQYF.

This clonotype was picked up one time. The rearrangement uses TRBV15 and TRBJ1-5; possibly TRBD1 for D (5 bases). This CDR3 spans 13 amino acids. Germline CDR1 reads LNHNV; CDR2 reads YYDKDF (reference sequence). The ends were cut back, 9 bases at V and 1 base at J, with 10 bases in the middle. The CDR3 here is CATSRQSNQPQHF. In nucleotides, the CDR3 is TGTGCCACGTCAAGACAGAGCAATCAGCCCCAGCATTTT.

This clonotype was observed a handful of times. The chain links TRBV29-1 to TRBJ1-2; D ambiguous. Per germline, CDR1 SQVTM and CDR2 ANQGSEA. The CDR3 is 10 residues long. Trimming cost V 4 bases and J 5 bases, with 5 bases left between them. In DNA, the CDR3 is TGCAGCGTTGCAGAGTATGGCTACACCTTC. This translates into CSVAEYGYTF.

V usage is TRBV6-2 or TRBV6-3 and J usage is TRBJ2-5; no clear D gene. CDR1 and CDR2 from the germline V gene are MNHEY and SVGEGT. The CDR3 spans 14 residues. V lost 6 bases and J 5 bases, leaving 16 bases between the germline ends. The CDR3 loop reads CASSDSTGPETQYF. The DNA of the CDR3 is TGTGCCAGCAGCGACTCGACCGGGCCGGAGACCCAGTACTTC.

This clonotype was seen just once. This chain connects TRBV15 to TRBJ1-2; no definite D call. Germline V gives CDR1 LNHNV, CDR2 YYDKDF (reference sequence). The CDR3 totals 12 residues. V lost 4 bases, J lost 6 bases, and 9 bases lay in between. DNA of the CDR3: TGTGCCACCAGCAATCGGGCGAATGGCTACACCTTC. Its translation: CATSNRANGYTF. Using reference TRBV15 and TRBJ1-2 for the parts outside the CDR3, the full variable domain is DAMVIQNPRYQVTQFGKPVTLSCSQTLNHNVMYWYQQKSSQAPKLLFHYYDKDFNNEADTPDNFQSRRPNTSFCFLDIRSPGLGDTAMYLCATSNRANGYTFGSGTRLTVV.

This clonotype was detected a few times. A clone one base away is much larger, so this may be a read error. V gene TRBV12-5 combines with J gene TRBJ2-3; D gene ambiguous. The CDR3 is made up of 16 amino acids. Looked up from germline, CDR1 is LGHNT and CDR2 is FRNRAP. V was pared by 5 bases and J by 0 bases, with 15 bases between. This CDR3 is CASGPHLVASTDTQYF. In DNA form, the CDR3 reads TGTGCTAGTGGTCCCCATCTCGTAGCTAGCACAGATACGCAGTATTTT.

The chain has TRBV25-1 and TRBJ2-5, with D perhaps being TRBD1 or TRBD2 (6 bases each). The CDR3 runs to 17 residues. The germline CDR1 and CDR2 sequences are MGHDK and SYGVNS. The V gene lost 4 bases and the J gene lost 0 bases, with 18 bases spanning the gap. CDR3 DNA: TGTGCCAGCAGTGCCCTAAGGGGGGAATCGTACCAAGAGACCCAGTACTTC. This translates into CASSALRGESYQETQYF. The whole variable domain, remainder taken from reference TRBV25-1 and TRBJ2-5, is EADIYQTPRYLVIGTGKKITLECSQTMGHDKMYWYQQDPGMELHLIHYSYGVNSTEKGDLSSESTVSRIRTEHFPLTLESARPSHTSQYLCASSALRGESYQETQYFGPGTRLLVL.

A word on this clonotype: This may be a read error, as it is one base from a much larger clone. CDR3 sequence (DNA): TGTGCCAGCAGCTTAGGGCAGCCGTCTGGAAACACCATATGTTTT. Translating gives CASSLGQPSGNTICF. The rearrangement links TRBV5-5 to TRBJ1-3; D not certain. The CDR3 is made up of 15 amino acids. Per germline, CDR1 SGHKS and CDR2 YYEKEE (reference sequence).

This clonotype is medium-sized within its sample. The CDR3 sequence: CASRVKNSPLHF. For the CDR3, the DNA is TGTGCCAGCAGAGTGAAGAATTCACCCCTCCACTTT. The chain carries TRBV7-2 and TRBJ1-6; D unresolved. Trimming cost V 6 bases and J 7 bases, with 7 bases left between them. The CDR3 contains 12 residues. Germline CDR1 and CDR2: SGHTA and FQGNSA.